The source of this T cell receptor beta chain is a study of blood T cell repertoires in COVID-19. The CDR3 is 16 residues long. Germline CDR1 MGHRA, CDR2 YSYEKL. The ends lost 0 bases at V and 7 bases at J; junction bases unmatched: 8. Some clones are missing from TCRdb's copy, which holds only in-frame ones; the method was immunoSEQ multiplex PCR. Counted here are more than 100,000 clones, roughly 85% occurring once; the ten biggest clones make up about 4.7%. This clone appeared a few times. The source is a man aged 35 to 55 with acute or convalescent COVID-19. Input material: peripheral blood. The chain uses TRBV4-1 and TRBJ2-1; 8 nucleotides line up with TRBD2. The CDR3 loop reads CASSQERLAGRNEQFF. CDR3 DNA: TGCGCCAGCAGCCAAGAGCGGTTAGCGGGGAGGAATGAGCAGTTCTTC.